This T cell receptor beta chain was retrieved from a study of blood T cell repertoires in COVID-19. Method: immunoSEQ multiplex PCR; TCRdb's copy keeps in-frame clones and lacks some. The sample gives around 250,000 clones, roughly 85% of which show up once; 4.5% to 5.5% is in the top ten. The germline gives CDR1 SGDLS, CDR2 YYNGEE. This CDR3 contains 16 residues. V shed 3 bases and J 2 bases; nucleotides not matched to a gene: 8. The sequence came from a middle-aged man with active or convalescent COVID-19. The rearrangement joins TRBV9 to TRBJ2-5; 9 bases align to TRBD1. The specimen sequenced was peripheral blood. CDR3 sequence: CASSAGQGIGQETQYF. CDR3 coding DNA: TGTGCCAGCAGCGCGGGACAGGGTATCGGGCAAGAGACCCAGTACTTC.